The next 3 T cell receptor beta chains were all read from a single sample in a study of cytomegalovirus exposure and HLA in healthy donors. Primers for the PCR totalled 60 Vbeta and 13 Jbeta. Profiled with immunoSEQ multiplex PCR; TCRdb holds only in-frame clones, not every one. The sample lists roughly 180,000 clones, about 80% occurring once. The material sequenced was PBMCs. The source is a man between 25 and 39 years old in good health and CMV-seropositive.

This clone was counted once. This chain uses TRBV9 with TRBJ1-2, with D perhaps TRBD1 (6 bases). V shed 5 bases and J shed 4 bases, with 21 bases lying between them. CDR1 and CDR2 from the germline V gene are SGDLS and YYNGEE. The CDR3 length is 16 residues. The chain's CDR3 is CASSGNRGGRVYGYTF. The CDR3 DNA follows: TGTGCCAGCAGTGGAAACCGGGGGGGCAGGGTCTATGGCTACACCTTC.

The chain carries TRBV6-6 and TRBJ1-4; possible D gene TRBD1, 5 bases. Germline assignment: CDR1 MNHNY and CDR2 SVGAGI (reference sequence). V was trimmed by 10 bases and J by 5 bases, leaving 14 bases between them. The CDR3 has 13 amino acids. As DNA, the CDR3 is TGTGCCATACGTCTGGGGGGAAATGAAAAACTGTTTTTT. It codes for CAIRLGGNEKLFF.

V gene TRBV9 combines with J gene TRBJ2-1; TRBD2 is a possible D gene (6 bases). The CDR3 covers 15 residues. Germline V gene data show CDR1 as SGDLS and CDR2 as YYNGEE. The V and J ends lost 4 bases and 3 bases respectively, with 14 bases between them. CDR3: CASSSGGGLYNEQFF. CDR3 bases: TGTGCCAGCAGCTCCGGGGGTGGACTCTACAATGAGCAGTTCTTC.